This T cell receptor beta chain was found in a study of blood T cell repertoires in COVID-19 (dated by TCRdb to 2018 to 2021). Background for the entire study: Samples from collaborators originated in the United States, Italy and Spain and spanned both the acute and convalescent phases of COVID-19. The prospective study material was composed of cDNA or gDNA derived from T cells, B-cell-depleted T cells, or PBMCs. A de-identified subject ID, COVID-19 status, age in years and sex were almost always included in the sample metadata. Deeply sampled blood TCRbeta repertoires from subjects exposed to, actively infected with, or recovered from COVID-19 were included in the dataset. Samples were obtained from the ongoing ImmuneRACE study (first 160 participants) and from 950 to 1,500 subjects provided by 6 global collaborators. Where available, HLA class I and class II types were taken from metadata supplied by the sample provider and were not determined by assay-based typing. A freely available public database, intended as a resource for researchers studying the immune response to SARS-CoV-2, is where the repertoires were released.

Participants in the prospective study were aged roughly 18 to 100 years, lived in under 30 United States geographic areas, and enrolled through a virtual design. In the prospective study, participants were assigned to cohorts based on the clinical history participants reported in a screening survey and a study questionnaire. Recovered participants in ImmuneRACE Cohort 3 were defined as having two consecutive negative NP/OP PCR tests, clearance from a healthcare professional, or resolution of symptoms. Each participant in the prospective study had whole blood, serum and a nasopharyngeal or oropharyngeal swab collected by mobile phlebotomists. Prospective study participants could optionally give additional blood draws and questionnaires over an approximately 2-month period. Before DNA extraction, blood samples from the prospective study were shipped at room temperature or frozen. With respect to this clone: Its antigen remains undetermined. Per-base quality was not reported, and no clone a single base away is much larger than it.

TCRbeta CDR3 regions were amplified from genomic DNA by means of the immunoSEQ Assay, a bias-controlled multiplex PCR. Processing in the source paper ran as follows. Within the assay, amplification of reference gene primers was used to estimate how many nucleated cells each sample contained. To quantify the absolute abundance of each unique TCRbeta CDR3 rearrangement, sequence reads were collapsed and filtered. Productive Simpson clonality was computed per sample as the square root of Simpson's diversity index over productive rearrangements. What TCRdb holds here is the immuneACCESS table cut down to in-frame rearrangements. Part of the clones is not present; checked against another copy, under half of the missing clones reflect an unresolved V gene, and the others are unexplained. That table furnishes V, J and clone size, whereas the DNA furnished D and trimming. The sample table shows roughly 170,000 clones, and approximately 80% are seen once. Clones ranked in the top ten supply 15% to 20% of the sample.

Paper-wide results and their limitations: The amount of clinical and demographic metadata varied by source and participant and was provided uncurated.

As encoded in the germline V gene (reference sequence), CDR1 is SGHNT while CDR2 is YYREEE. Trimmed from V: 4 bases; trimmed from J: 7 bases; junction bases lacking a gene match: 17. From the cysteine up to the phenylalanine, the CDR3 has a length of 18 residues. Here the CDR3 DNA is all that survives: 54 bases in frame from base 1. This chain joins TRBV5-4 to TRBJ1-2, and TRBD1 matches 12 of the central bases. This clonotype was obtained from a woman aged 45 to 65 who had recovered from COVID-19. Material for sequencing was PBMCs or T cells enriched from blood (not recorded which). The nucleotide sequence reads as follows: TGTGCCAGCAGCCAAGATCTGCGGCCGGGACAGGGGGCGTTTGGCTACACCTTC. This sequence encodes CASSQDLRPGQGAFGYTF.